Included here is one T cell receptor (beta chain) sequence, with context. What it binds is unknown. The data originate from a study of cytomegalovirus exposure and HLA in healthy donors. The study, taken as a whole, reports: Later genetic work tied a missense DCLRE1C variant to beta-chain V and J trimming. Clonal expansion, a later analysis showed, was greater in HLA-associated TCR beta chains than in equally common others. DRB1 showed the most TCR associations and HLA-C the fewest in a later analysis, as rates varied by HLA locus. The study listed approximately 160 cytomegalovirus-associated TCR beta chains.

Germline CDR1 SGHKS, CDR2 YYEKEE (reference sequence). The CDR3 has 15 amino acids. The V gene lost 2 bases and the J gene lost 6 bases, with 15 bases spanning the gap. PCR amplification relied on 60 Vbeta primers (plus 13 Jbeta primers). TCRdb's table, derived via immunoSEQ multiplex PCR, lists solely in-frame clones and lacks some. The sample includes some 200,000 clones, roughly 74% seen only once; the top ten take approximately 2.6%. The chain employs TRBV5-5 and TRBJ1-5; D is uncertain. The TCR originated in a female donor in good health and CMV-seronegative. Sequencing input: PBMCs. For the CDR3, the DNA is TGTGCCAGCAGCTTAGCGGACTGGGGAGGTCAGCCCCAGCATTTT. It codes for CASSLADWGGQPQHF. Complete variable domain (other parts from reference TRBV5-5 and TRBJ1-5): DAGVTQSPTHLIKTRGQQVTLRCSPISGHKSVSWYQQVLGQGPQFIFQYYEKEERGRGNFPDRFSARQFPNYSSELNVNALLLGDSALYLCASSLADWGGQPQHFGDGTRLSIL.